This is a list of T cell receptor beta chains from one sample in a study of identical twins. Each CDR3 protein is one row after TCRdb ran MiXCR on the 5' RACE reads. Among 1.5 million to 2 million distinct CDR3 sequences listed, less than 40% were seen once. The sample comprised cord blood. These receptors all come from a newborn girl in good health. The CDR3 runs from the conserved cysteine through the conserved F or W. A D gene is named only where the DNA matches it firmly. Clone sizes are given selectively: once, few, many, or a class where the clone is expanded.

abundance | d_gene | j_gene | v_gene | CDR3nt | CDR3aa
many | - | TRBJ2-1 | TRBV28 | TGTGCCAGCAGTTTGTTTGAGGGAGGACGGGCCTACAATGAGCAGTTCTTC | CASSLFEGGRAYNEQFF
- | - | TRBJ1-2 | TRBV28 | TGTGCCAGCAGTTTACGGGCAGGAGGTGGCTACACCTTC | CASSLRAGGGYTF
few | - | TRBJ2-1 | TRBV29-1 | TGCAGCGGGCAGCGTGGGGGAAGAGCCGATGAGCAGTTCTTC | CSGQRGGRADEQFF
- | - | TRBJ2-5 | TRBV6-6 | TGTGCCAGCAGTTTGACAGGCGAGCGGTACTTC | CASSLTGERYF
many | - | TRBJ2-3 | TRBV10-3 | TGTGCCATCAGCAGGAACCCTAACACAGATACGCAGTATTTT | CAISRNPNTDTQYF
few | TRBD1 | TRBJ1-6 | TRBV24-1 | TGTGCCACCAGAGCCCTGGGACAGTCTAATTCACCCCTCCACTTT | CATRALGQSNSPLHF
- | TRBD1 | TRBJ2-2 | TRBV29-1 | TGCAGCGTTGAAGGGGGACAGAAGGCCGGGGAGCTGTTTTTT | CSVEGGQKAGELFF
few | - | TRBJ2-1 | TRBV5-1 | TGCGCCAGCAGCCATAGGACCAACAATGAGCAGTTCTTC | CASSHRTNNEQFF
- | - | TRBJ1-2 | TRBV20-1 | TGCAGTGCCCCACGGTCGGGGCAATTCCCAAACTATGGCTACACCTTC | CSAPRSGQFPNYGYTF
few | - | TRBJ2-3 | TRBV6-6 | TGTGCCAGCTTGAAGGATTGGACAGATACGCAGTATTTT | CASLKDWTDTQYF
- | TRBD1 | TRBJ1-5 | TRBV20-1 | TGCAGTGCCTATCGACAGGGGGGCTATCAGCCCCAGCATTTT | CSAYRQGGYQPQHF
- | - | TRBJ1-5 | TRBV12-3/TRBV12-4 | TGTGCCAGCAGTTTGGGGCAAGCAGGAAGTCAGCCCCAGCATTTT | CASSLGQAGSQPQHF
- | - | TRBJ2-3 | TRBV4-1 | TGCGCCAGCAGCCAAGATCCTTGGGGGTGGGGCACAGATACGCAGTATTTT | CASSQDPWGWGTDTQYF
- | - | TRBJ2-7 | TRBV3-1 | TGTGCCAGCAGCCAAGACCCTTTCCGGCCAAGCTCCTACAATGAGCAGTACTTC | CASSQDPFRPSSYNEQYF
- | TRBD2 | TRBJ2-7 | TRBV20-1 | TGCAGTGCCGAGCGGGAGAACTACGAGCAGTACTTC | CSAERENYEQYF
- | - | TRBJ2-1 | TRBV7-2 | TGTGCCAGCAGCTTAGAGGCGGTCTACAATGAGCGGTTCTTC | CASSLEAVYNERFF
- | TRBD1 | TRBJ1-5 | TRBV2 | TGTGCCAGCGAGAGGGACAGGGGGCTCAATCAGCCCCAGCATTTT | CASERDRGLNQPQHF
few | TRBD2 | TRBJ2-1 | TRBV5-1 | TGCGCCAGCAGCGGGTTTCCACGACTAGCGGGAGACAATGAGCAGTTCTTC | CASSGFPRLAGDNEQFF
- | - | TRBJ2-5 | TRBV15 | TGTGCCACCAGCACAGAGGCCCGGAATGAGCAGTACTTC | CATSTEARNEQYF
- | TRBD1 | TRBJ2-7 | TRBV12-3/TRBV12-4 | TGTGCCAGCAGTTTAGCGGGACAGAGCTCCTACAATGAGCAGTACTTC | CASSLAGQSSYNEQYF
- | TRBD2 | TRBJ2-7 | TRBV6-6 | TGTGCCAGCAGTTACACGCTAGCGGACCAGTACTTC | CASSYTLADQYF
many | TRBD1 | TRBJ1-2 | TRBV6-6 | TGTGCCAGCAGTCTCGACAGGGGGCACTACTATGGCTACACCTTC | CASSLDRGHYYGYTF
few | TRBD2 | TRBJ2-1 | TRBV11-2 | TGTGCCAGCAGCACGCAAGCCGATCGCCGGACTAGCGGGGGAAGGTCCTACAATGAGCAGTTCTTC | CASSTQADRRTSGGRSYNEQFF